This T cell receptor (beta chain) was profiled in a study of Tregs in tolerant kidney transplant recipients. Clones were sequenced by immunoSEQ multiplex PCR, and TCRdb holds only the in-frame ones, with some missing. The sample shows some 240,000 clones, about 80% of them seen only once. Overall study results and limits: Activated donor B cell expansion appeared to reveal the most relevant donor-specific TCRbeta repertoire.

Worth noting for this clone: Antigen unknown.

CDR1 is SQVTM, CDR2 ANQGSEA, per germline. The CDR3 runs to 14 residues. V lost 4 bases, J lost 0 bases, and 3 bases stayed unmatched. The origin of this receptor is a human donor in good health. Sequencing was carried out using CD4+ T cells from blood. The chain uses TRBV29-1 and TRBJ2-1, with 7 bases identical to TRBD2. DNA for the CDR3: TGCAGCGTTGTACGCGGGAGCTCCTACAATGAGCAGTTCTTC. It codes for CSVVRGSSYNEQFF.